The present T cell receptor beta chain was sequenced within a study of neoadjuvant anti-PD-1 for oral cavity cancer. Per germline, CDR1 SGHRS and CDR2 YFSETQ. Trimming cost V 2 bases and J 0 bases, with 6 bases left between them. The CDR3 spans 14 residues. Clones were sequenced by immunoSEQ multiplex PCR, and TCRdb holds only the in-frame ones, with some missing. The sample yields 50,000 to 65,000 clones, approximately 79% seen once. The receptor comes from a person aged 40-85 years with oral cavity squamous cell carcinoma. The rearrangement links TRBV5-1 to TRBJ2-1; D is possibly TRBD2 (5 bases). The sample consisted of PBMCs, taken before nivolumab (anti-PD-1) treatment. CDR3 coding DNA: TGCGCCAGCAGCTTTACTAGCTCCTACAATGAGCAGTTCTTC. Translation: CASSFTSSYNEQFF. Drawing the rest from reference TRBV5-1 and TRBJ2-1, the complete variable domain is KAGVTQTPRYLIKTRGQQVTLSCSPISGHRSVSWYQQTPGQGLQFLFEYFSETQRNKGNFPGRFSGRQFSNSRSEMNVSTLELGDSALYLCASSFTSSYNEQFFGPGTRLTVL.